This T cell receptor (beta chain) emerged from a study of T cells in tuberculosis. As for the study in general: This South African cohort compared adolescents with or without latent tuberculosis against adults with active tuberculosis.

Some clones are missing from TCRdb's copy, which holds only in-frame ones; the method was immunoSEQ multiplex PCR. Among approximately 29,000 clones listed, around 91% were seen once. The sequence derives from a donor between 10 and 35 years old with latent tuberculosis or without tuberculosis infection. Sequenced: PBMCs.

The CDR3 DNA is TGTGCCAGCAGCTTCGGAGGGATCGGTTTCTTT. It is translated as CASSFGGIGFF. The chain carries TRBV5-6 and TRBJ1-1; D not resolved. Germline CDR1 SGHDT, CDR2 YYEEEE. The V gene lost 2 bases and the J gene lost 13 bases, with 12 bases spanning the gap. This CDR3 contains 11 residues. The full variable domain, its missing parts supplied by reference TRBV5-6 and TRBJ1-1, is DAGVTQSPTHLIKTRGQQVTLRCSPKSGHDTVSWYQQALGQGPQFIFQYYEEEERQRGNFPDRFSGHQFPNYSSELNVNALLLGDSALYLCASSFGGIGFFGQGTRLTVV.